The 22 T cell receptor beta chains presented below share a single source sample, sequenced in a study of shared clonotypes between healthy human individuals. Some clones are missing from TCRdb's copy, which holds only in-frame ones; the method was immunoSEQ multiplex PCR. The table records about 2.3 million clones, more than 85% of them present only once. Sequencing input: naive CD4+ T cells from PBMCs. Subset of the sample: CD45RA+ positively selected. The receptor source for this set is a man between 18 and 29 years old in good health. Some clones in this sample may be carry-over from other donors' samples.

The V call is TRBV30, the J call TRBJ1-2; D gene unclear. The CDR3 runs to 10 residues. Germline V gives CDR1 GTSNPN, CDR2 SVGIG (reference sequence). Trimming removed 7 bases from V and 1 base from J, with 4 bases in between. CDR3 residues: CAYGNYGYTF. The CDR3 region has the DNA TGTGCCTATGGTAACTATGGCTACACCTTC.

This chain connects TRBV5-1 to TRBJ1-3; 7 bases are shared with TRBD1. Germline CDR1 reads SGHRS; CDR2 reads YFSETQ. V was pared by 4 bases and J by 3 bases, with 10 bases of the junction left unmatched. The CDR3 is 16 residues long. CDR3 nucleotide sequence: TGCGCCAGCAGCCAGGGGGGACGGTCTAGTGGAAACACCATATATTTT. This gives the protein CASSQGGRSSGNTIYF.

CDR3 DNA: TGTGCCAGCTCACCTGGGACAGTGGGAGGTGGTAACTATGGCTACACCTTC. This sequence encodes CASSPGTVGGGNYGYTF. J is TRBJ1-2 and V is TRBV18, with TRBD1 identical over 7 bases. Germline V gene data show CDR1 as KGHSH and CDR2 as LQKENI. V lost 3 bases and J lost 1; bases outside the gene matches: 11. The CDR3 is made up of 17 amino acids.

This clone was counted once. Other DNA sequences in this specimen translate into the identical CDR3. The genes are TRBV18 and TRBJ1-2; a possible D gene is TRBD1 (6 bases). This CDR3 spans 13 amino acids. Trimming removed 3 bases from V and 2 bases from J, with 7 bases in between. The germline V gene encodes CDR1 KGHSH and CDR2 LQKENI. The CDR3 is CASSPQGNYGYTF. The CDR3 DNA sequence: TGTGCCAGCTCACCGCAGGGGAACTATGGCTACACCTTC.

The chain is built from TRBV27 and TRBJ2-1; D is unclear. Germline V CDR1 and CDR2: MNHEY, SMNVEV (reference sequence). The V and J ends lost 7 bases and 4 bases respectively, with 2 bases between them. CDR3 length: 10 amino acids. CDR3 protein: CASTYNEQFF. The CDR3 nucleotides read TGTGCCAGCACATACAATGAGCAGTTCTTC.

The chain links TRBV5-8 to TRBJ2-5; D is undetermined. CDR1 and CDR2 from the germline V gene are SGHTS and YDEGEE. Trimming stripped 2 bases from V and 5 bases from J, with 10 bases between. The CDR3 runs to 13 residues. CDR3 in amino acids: CASSFASEETQYF. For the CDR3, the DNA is TGTGCCAGCAGCTTTGCCAGCGAGGAGACCCAGTACTTC.

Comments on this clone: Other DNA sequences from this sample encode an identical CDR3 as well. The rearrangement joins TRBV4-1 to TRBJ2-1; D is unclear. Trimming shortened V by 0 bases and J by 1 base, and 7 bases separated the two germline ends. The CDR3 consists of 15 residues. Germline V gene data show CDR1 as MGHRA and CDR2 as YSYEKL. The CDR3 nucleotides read TGCGCCAGCAGCCAAGATCGGCCTTCCTACAATGAGCAGTTCTTC. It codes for CASSQDRPSYNEQFF.

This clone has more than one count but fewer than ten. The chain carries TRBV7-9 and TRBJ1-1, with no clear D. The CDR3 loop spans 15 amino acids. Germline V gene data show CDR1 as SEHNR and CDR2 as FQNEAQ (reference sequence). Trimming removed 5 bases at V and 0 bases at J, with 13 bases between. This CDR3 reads CASSQSGRVNTEAFF. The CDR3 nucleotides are TGTGCCAGCAGCCAATCGGGCAGAGTGAACACTGAAGCTTTCTTT. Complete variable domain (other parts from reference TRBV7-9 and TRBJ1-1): DTGVSQNPRHKITKRGQNVTFRCDPISEHNRLYWYRQTLGQGPEFLTYFQNEAQLEKSRLLSDRFSAERPKGSFSTLEIQRTEQGDSAMYLCASSQSGRVNTEAFFGQGTRLTVV.

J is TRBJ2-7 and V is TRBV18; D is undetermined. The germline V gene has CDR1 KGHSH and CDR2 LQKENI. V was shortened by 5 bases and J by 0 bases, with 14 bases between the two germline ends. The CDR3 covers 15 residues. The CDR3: CASSTKAADSYEQYF. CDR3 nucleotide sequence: TGTGCCAGCTCAACAAAGGCCGCGGACTCCTACGAGCAGTACTTC.

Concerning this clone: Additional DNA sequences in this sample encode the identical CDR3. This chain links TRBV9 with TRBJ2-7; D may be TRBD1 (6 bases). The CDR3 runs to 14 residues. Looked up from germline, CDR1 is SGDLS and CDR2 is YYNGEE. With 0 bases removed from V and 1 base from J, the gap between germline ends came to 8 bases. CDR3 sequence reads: CASSVGGQSYEQYF. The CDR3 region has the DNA TGTGCCAGCAGCGTAGGAGGACAGTCCTACGAGCAGTACTTC.

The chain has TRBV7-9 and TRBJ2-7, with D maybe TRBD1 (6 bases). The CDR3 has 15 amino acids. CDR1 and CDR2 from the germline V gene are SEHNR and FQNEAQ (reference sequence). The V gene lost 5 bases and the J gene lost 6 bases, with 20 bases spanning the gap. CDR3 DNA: TGTGCCAGCAGCACATATCCGGGACACAAGGGCGAGCAGTACTTC. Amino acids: CASSTYPGHKGEQYF.

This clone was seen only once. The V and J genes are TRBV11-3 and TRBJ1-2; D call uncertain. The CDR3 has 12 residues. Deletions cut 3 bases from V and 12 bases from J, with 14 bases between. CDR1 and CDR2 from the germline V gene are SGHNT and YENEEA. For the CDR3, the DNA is TGTGCCAGCAGCTTGTCGGGATCCGGCCACACCTTC. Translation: CASSLSGSGHTF.

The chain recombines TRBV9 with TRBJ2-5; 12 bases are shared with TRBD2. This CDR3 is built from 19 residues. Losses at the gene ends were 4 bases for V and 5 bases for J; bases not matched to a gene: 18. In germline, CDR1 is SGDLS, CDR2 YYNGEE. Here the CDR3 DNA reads TGTGCCAGCAGCCCCCGGCCCATTCTAGCGGGAGGGCCGGGCGAGACCCAGTACTTC. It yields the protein CASSPRPILAGGPGETQYF.

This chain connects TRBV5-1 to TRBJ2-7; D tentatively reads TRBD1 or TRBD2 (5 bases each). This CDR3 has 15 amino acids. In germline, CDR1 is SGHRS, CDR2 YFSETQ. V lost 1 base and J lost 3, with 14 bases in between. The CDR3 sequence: CASSLRYGDDYEQYF. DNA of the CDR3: TGCGCCAGCAGCTTGAGGTATGGGGACGACTACGAGCAGTACTTC.

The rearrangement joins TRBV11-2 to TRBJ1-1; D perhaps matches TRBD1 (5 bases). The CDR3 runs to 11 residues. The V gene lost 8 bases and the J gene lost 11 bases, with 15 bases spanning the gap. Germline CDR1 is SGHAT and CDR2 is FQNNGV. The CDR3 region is CASELGLGAFF. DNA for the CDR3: TGTGCCAGCGAACTGGGACTGGGGGCTTTCTTT.

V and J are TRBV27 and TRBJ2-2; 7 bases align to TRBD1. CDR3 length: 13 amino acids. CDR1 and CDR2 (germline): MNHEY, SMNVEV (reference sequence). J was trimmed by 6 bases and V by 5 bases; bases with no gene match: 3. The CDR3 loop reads CASSPTGPGELFF. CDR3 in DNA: TGTGCCAGCAGTCCGACAGGGCCCGGGGAGCTGTTTTTT.

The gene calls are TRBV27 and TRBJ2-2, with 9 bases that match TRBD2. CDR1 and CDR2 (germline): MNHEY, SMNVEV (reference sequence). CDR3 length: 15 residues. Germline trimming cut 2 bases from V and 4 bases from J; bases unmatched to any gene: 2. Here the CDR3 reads CASSLRTSATGELFF. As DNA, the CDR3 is TGTGCCAGCAGTTTAAGGACTAGCGCCACCGGGGAGCTGTTTTTT.

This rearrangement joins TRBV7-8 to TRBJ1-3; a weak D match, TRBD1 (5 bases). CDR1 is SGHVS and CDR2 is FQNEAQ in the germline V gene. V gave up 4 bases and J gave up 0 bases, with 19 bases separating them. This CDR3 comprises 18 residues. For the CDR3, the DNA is TGTGCCAGCAGCTACTACACATCGGGACTCCTCTCTGGAAACACCATATATTTT. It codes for CASSYYTSGLLSGNTIYF.

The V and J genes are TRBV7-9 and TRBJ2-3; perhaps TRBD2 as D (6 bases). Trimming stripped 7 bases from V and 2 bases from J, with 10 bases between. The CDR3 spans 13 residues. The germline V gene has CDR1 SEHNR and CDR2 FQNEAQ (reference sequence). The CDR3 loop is CASIGTFTDTQYF. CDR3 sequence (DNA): TGTGCCAGCATAGGGACTTTCACAGATACGCAGTATTTT.

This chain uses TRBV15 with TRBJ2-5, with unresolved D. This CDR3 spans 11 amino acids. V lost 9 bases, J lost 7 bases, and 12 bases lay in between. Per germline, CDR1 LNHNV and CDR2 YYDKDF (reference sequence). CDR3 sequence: CATSADGTQYF. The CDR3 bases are TGTGCCACGAGTGCAGATGGGACCCAGTACTTC.

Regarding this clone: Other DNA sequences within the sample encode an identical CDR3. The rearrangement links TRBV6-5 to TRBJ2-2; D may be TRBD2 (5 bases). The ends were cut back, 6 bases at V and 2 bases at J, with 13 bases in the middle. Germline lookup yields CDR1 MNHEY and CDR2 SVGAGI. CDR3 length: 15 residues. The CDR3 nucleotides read TGTGCCAGCAGAGAGGGTCAACCTAACACCGGGGAGCTGTTTTTT. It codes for CASREGQPNTGELFF.

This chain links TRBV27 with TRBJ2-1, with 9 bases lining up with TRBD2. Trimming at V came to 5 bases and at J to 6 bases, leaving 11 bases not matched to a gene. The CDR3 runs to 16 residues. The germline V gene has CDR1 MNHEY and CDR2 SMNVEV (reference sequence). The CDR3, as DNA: TGTGCCAGCAGTCGACGGGACGTAGCGGGAGTCAATGAGCAGTTCTTC. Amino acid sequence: CASSRRDVAGVNEQFF.